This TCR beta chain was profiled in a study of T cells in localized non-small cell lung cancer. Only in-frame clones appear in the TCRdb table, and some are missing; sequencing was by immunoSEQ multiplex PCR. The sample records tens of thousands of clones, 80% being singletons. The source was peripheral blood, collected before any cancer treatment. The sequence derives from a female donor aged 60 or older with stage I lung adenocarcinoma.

This chain's CDR3 is CASSPLTAGGTSGANVLTF. In DNA form, the CDR3 reads TGTGCCAGCTCACCACTAACAGCAGGGGGAACCTCTGGGGCCAACGTCCTGACTTTC. This chain joins TRBV18 and TRBJ2-6; 7 nucleotides agree with TRBD1. J was trimmed by 0 bases and V by 1 base; bases with no gene match: 9. There are 19 residues in the CDR3. Germline CDR1 KGHSH, CDR2 LQKENI.